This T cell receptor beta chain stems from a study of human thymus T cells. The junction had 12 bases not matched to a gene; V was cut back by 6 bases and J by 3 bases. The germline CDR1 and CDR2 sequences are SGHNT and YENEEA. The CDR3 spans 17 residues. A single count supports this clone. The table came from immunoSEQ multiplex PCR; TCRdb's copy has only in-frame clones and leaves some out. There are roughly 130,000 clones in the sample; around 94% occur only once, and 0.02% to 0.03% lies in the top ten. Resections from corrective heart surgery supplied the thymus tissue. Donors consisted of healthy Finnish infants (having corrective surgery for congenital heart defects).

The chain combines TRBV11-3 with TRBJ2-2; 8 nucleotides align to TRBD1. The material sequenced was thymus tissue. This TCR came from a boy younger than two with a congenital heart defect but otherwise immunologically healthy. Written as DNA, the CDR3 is TGTGCCAGCAGTTTGGGACAGGTCGGACAGGACACCGGGGAGCTGTTTTTT. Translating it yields CASSLGQVGQDTGELFF.